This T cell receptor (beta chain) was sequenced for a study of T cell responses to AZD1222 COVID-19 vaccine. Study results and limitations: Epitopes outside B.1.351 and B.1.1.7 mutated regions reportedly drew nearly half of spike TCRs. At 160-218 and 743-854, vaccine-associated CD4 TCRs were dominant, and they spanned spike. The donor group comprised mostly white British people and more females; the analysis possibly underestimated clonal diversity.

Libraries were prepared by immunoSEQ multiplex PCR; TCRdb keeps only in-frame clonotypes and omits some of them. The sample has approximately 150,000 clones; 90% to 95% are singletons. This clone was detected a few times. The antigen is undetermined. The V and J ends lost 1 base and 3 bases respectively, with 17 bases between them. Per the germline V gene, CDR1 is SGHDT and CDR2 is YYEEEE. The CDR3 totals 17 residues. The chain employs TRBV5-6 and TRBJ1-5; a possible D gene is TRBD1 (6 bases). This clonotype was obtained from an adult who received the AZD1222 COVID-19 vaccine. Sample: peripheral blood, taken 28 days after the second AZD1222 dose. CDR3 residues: CASSLFFNTGANQPQHF. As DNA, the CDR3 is TGTGCCAGCAGCTTGTTTTTTAATACGGGGGCCAATCAGCCCCAGCATTTT.